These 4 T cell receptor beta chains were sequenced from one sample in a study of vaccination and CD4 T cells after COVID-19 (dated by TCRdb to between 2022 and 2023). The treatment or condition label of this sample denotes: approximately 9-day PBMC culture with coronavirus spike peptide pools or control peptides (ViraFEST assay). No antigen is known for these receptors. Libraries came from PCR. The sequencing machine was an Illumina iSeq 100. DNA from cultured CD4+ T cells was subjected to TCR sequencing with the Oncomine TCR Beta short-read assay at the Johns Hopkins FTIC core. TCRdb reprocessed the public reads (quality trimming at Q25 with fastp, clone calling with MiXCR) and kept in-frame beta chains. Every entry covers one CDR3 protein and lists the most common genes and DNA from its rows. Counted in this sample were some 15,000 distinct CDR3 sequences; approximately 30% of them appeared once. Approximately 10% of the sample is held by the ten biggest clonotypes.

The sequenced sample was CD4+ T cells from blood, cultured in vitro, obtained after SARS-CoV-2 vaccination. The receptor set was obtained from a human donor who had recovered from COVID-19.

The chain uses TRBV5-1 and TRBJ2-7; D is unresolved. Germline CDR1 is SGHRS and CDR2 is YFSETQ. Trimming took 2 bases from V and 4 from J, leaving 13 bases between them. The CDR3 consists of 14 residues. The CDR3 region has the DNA TGCGCCAGCAGCTTCGAGCCTAGTCCTTACGAGCAGTACTTC. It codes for CASSFEPSPYEQYF.

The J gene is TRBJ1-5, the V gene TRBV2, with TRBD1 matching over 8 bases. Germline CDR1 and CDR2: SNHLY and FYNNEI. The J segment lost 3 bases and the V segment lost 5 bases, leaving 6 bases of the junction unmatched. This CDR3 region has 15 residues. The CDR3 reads CASSSRTGINQPQHF. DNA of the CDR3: TGTGCCAGCAGTTCTCGGACAGGGATCAATCAGCCCCAGCATTTT.

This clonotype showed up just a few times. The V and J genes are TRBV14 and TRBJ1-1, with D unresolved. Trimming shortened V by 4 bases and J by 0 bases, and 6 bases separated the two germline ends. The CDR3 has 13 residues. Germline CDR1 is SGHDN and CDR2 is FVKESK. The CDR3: CASSRQMNTEAFF. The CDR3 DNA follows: TGTGCCAGCAGCCGTCAGATGAACACTGAAGCTTTCTTT.

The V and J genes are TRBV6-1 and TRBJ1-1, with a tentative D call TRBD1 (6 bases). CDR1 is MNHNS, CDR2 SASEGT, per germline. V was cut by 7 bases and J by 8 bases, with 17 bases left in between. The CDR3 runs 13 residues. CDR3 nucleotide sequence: TGTGCCAGCACCCGGCAGGGGAAGTTGGAAGCTTTCTTT. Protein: CASTRQGKLEAFF.